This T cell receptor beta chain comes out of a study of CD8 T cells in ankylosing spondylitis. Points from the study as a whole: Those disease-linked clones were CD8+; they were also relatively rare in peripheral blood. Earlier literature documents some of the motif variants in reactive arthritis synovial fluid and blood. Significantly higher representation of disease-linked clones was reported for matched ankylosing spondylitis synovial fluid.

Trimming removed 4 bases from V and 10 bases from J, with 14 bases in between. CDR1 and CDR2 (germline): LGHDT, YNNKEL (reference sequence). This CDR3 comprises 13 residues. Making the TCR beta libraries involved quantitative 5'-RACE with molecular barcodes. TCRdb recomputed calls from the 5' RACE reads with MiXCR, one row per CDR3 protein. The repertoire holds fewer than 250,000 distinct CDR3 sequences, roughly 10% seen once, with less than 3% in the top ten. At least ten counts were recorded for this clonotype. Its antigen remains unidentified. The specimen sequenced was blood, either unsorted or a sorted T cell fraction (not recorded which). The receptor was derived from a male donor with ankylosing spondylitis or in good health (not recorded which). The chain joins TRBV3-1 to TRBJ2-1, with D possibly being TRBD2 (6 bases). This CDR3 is CASSRTIQGEQFF. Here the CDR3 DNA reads TGTGCCAGCAGCCGGACTATTCAGGGAGAGCAGTTCTTC.